Below, one T cell receptor (beta chain) is given with its context. Its antigen remains unidentified. The data originate from a study of T cell responses to AZD1222 COVID-19 vaccine. Notes on the study in general: Seropositivity was recorded at baseline in only 5 or 6 AZD1222 recipients. Nearly half of spike-specific TCRs reportedly go after variant regions that carry no mutations. The donor group comprised mostly white British people and more females; the analysis possibly underestimated clonal diversity.

Measured with immunoSEQ multiplex PCR; TCRdb has only the in-frame clones, and not every one. The sample has around 150,000 clones; 88% are singletons. Germline V gene lookup returns CDR1 KGHDR and CDR2 SFDVKD. The V segment lost 7 bases and the J segment 4 bases; nucleotides outside the gene matches: 5. The CDR3 runs 13 residues. The clonotype comes from an adult in good health. V is TRBV24-1 and J is TRBJ1-2, with 7 bases that match TRBD1. This sample comprised peripheral blood, obtained on day 0 of AZD1222 vaccination. The CDR3 loop is CATSDRASYGYTF. The CDR3 DNA reads TGTGCCACCAGCGACAGGGCGTCCTATGGCTACACCTTC.